This T cell receptor beta chain was captured in a study of blood T cell repertoires in COVID-19. Study background: From T cells, B-cell-depleted T cells, or PBMCs came the material, which was cDNA or gDNA.

Produced via immunoSEQ multiplex PCR; TCRdb's table is partial and in-frame only. This repertoire shows 130,000 to 150,000 clones, approximately 80% found once; its top ten account for 5%. The sample comprised peripheral blood. The clonotype comes from a woman aged 50 to 60 with acute or convalescent COVID-19.

Written as DNA, the CDR3 is TGTGCCAGCACTGGTCCACGGGAAAGCTACGAGCAGTACTTC. This sequence encodes CASTGPRESYEQYF. This chain joins TRBV6-6 and TRBJ2-7, with a weak D call TRBD2 (5 bases). Trimming cost V 7 bases and J 3 bases, with 16 bases left between them. The CDR3 length is 14 residues. Germline V gene lookup returns CDR1 MNHNY and CDR2 SVGAGI (reference sequence).